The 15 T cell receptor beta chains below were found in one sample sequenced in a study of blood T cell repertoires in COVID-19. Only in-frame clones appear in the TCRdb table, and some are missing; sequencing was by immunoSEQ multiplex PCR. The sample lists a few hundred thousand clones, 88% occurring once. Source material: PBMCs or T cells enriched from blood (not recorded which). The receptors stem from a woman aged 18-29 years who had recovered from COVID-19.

Here the CDR3 reads CASSYSPDRATEAFF. In DNA form, the CDR3 reads TGTGCCAGCAGTTACTCCCCGGACAGGGCCACTGAAGCTTTCTTT. The V gene is TRBV6-2 or TRBV6-3, the J gene TRBJ1-1; 8 nucleotides agree with TRBD1. Germline V gene sequence: CDR1 MNHEY, CDR2 SVGEGT. The CDR3 totals 15 residues. The V segment lost 0 bases and the J segment 4 bases; nucleotides outside the gene matches: 4.

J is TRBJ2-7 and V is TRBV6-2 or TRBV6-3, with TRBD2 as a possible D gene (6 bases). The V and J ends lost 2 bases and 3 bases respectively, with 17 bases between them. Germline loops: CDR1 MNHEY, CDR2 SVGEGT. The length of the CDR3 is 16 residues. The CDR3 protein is CASSYGSVGGVYEQYF. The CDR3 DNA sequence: TGTGCCAGCAGTTACGGGTCCGTCGGAGGGGTCTACGAGCAGTACTTC.

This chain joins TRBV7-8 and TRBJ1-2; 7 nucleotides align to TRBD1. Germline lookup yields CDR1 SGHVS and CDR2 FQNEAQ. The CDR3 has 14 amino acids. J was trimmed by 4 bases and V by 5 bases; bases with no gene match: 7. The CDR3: CASSPRQGPYGYTF. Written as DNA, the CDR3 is TGTGCCAGCAGCCCTCGACAGGGTCCCTATGGCTACACCTTC.

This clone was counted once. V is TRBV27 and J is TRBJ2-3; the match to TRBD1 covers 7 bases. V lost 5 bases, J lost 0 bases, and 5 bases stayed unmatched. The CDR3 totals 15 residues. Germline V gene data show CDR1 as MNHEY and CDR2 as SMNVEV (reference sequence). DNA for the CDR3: TGTGCCAGCAGTGACGGACAGGCGAGCACAGATACGCAGTATTTT. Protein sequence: CASSDGQASTDTQYF.

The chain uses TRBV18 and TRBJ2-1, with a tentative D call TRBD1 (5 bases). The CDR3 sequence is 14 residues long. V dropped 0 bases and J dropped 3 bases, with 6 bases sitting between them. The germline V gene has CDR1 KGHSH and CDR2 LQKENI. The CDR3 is CASSPPTGYNEQFF. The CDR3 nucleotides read TGTGCCAGCTCACCACCCACAGGCTACAATGAGCAGTTCTTC.

The CDR3 nucleotides are TGTGCCAGCTCAGTCGGGACTCAAAACACCGGGGAGCTGTTTTTT. It specifies CASSVGTQNTGELFF. The chain has TRBV18 and TRBJ2-2, with D possibly matching TRBD2 (6 bases). Germline-derived CDR1 and CDR2 are KGHSH and LQKENI. V was clipped by 5 bases and J by 2 bases, with 12 bases between them. This CDR3 contains 15 residues.

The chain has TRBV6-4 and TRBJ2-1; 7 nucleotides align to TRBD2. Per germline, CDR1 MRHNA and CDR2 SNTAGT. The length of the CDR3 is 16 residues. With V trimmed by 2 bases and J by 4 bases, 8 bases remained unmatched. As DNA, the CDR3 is TGTGCCAGCAGTGACCCATTCCGGGGGGTTTACAATGAGCAGTTCTTC. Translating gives CASSDPFRGVYNEQFF.

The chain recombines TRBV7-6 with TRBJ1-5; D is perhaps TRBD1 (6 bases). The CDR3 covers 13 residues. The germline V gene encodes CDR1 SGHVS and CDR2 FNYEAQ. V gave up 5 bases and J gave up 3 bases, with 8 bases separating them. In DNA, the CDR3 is TGTGCCAGCAGCCGACAGGTCAATCAGCCCCAGCATTTT. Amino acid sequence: CASSRQVNQPQHF.

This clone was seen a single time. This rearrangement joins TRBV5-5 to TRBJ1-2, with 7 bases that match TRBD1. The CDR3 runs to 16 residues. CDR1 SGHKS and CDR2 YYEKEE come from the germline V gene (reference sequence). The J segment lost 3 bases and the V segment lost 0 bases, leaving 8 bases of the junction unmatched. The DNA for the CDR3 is TGTGCCAGCAGCTTGGTAGAGACAGGGTTCTACTATGGCTACACCTTC. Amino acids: CASSLVETGFYYGYTF.

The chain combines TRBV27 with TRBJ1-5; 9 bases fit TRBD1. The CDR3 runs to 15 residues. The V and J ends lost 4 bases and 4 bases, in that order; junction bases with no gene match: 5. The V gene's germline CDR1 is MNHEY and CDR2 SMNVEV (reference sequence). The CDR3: CASSSPGTGNQPQHF. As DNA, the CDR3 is TGTGCCAGCAGTTCTCCCGGGACAGGGAATCAGCCCCAGCATTTT.

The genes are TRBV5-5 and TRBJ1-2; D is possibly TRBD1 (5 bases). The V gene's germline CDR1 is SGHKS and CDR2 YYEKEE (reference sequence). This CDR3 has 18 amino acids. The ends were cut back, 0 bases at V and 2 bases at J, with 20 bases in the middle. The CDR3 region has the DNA TGTGCCAGCAGCTTGGAGGGTGCCAGCGGGGCTGGAAACTATGGCTACACCTTC. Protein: CASSLEGASGAGNYGYTF.

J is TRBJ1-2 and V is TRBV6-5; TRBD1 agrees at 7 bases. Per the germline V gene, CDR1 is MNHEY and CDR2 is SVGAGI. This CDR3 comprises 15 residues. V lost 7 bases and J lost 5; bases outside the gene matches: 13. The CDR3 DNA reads TGTGCCAGCATTATAGTAGACAGGGTGGATTATGGCTACACCTTC. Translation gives CASIIVDRVDYGYTF.

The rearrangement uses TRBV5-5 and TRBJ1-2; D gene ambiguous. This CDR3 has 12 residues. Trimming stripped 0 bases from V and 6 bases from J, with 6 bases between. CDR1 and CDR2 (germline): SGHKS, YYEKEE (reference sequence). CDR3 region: CASSLVQHGYTF. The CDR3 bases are TGTGCCAGCAGCTTGGTACAACATGGCTACACCTTC.

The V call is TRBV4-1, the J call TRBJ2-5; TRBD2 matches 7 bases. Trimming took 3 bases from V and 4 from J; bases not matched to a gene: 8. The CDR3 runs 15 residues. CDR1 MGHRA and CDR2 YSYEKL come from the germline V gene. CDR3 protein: CASSQYSSGVETQYF. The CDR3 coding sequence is TGCGCCAGCAGCCAGTATTCGAGCGGGGTAGAGACCCAGTACTTC.

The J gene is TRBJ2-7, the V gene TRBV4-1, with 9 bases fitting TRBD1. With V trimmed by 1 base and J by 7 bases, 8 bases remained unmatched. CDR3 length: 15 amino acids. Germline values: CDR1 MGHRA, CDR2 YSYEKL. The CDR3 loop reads CASSQVLDRGQEQYF. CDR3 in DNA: TGCGCCAGCAGCCAAGTACTGGACAGGGGCCAGGAGCAGTACTTC.